This TCR beta chain was found in a study of cytomegalovirus exposure and HLA in healthy donors. Produced via immunoSEQ multiplex PCR; TCRdb's table is partial and in-frame only. The sample includes some 110,000 clones, roughly 88% of them seen just once. This clonotype was sampled from a young man in good health and CMV-seronegative. Material for sequencing was PBMCs.

The CDR3 nucleotides are TGTGCCAGCAGCTTACGGACAGGGTGGGACACTGAAGCTTTCTTT. Its protein product is CASSLRTGWDTEAFF. This chain uses TRBV13 with TRBJ1-1; 8 bases match TRBD1. CDR3 length: 15 residues. Germline values: CDR1 PRHDT, CDR2 FYEKMQ (reference sequence). The V gene end was trimmed by 2 bases and the J gene end by 3 bases; junction bases not matched to a gene: 5.